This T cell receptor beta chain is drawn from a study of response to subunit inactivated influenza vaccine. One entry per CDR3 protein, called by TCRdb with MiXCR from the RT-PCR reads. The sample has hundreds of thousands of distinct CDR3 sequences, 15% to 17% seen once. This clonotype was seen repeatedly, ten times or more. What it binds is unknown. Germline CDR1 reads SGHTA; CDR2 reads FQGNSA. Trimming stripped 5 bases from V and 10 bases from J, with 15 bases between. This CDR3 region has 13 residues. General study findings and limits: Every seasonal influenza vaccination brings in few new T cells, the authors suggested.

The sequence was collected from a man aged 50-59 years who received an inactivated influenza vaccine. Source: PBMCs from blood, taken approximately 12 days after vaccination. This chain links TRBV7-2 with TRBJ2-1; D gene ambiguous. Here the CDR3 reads CASSPNQVDEQFF. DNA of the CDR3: TGTGCCAGCAGCCCGAACCAAGTGGACGAGCAGTTCTTC. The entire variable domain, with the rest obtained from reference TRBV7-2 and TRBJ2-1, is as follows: GAGVSQSPSNKVTEKGKDVELRCDPISGHTALYWYRQSLGQGLEFLIYFQGNSAPDKSGLPSDRFSAERTGGSVSTLTIQRTQQEDSAVYLCASSPNQVDEQFFGPGTRLTVL.